The following is a T cell receptor beta chain sequence with its context. Per germline, CDR1 SNHLY and CDR2 FYNNEI. This CDR3 contains 14 residues. V lost 7 bases to trimming and J lost 5 bases; unmatched junction nucleotides: 5. With a J-beta primer mix and a sample-barcoded 5' primer, a second PCR ran roughly 6 to 11 cycles. TCRdb reanalysed the 5' RACE reads using MiXCR and keeps one entry per CDR3 protein. This sample has about 800,000 distinct CDR3 sequences, with about 62% found just once. These data are taken from a study of blood T cells in healthy people across ages. This chain connects TRBV2 to TRBJ1-6, with 7 bases aligning to TRBD1. This clonotype was sampled from a man aged 25 to 40 in good health. The material sequenced was blood. The CDR3 DNA reads as TGTGCCAGCATCAGGGGGGCAGATAATTCACCCCTCCACTTT. Its translation: CASIRGADNSPLHF.